These T cell receptor beta chains were read from a single sample in a study of cytomegalovirus exposure and HLA in healthy donors. Sequenced by immunoSEQ multiplex PCR; TCRdb stores in-frame clones only, minus some. The table includes around 130,000 clones, roughly 91% detected once. The material sequenced was PBMCs. The receptor source for this set is a man aged 25-40 years in good health and CMV-seronegative. Both conserved end residues are part of each CDR3. The D gene is left open where the match is weak. Size is stated for part of the rows, as once, few or many counts, or as a class when the clone is expanded.

j_call clone_size v_call d_call cdr3_nt cdr3_aa
TRBJ2-5 - TRBV7-9 TRBD1 TGTGCCAGCAGCTTTGAACCCTACAGGGGGCCGTACCAAGAGACCCAGTACTTC CASSFEPYRGPYQETQYF
TRBJ1-1 - TRBV28 - TGTGCCAGCAGAGAGGGCCCCGGGAGCACTGAAGCTTTCTTT CASREGPGSTEAFF
TRBJ1-2 - TRBV2 - TGTGCCAGCAGTGAACGGGTGCTGTCGGGCTATGGCTACACCTTC CASSERVLSGYGYTF
TRBJ2-5 - TRBV25-1 TRBD1 TGTGCCAGCAGTGCCTTGACAGGGTCTGTAGAGACCCAGTACTTC CASSALTGSVETQYF
TRBJ2-1 once TRBV4-1 TRBD2 TGCGCCAGCAGCCAGGGACTAGCCTCCCTCTTGCAGTTCTTC CASSQGLASLLQFF
TRBJ1-3 - TRBV6-6 TRBD1 TGTGCCAGCAGGTTGGACAGGGGGCTGGCGGGAAACACCATATATTTT CASRLDRGLAGNTIYF
TRBJ1-5 - TRBV10-3 - TGTGCCATCAGTCCGGGGACTTATAGCAATCAGCCCCAGCATTTT CAISPGTYSNQPQHF
TRBJ1-2 - TRBV5-4 - TGTGCCAGCAGCAAAGGGGTTGGCTACACCTTC CASSKGVGYTF
TRBJ2-7 once TRBV7-9 - TGTGCCAGCAGCTTTCAACGGGGGGCGGGAGAGCAGTACTTC CASSFQRGAGEQYF
TRBJ2-7 - TRBV18 - TGTGCCAGCTCACCACGGGCAGTCTCCTACGAGCAGTACTTC CASSPRAVSYEQYF
TRBJ1-3 - TRBV7-9 - TGTGCCAGCAGCTCGATGTGGGGGGCTGGAAACACCATATATTTT CASSSMWGAGNTIYF
TRBJ1-4 - TRBV5-1 - TGCGCCAGCAGCCGCACAGGTACAACTAATGAAAAACTGTTTTTT CASSRTGTTNEKLFF
TRBJ1-4 - TRBV7-6 TRBD1 TGTGCCAGCAGCTTAGGGACAGGATCTGAAAAACTGTTTTTT CASSLGTGSEKLFF
TRBJ1-1 - TRBV6-5 - TGTGCCAGCAGCCCCGGCACTGAAGCTTTCTTT CASSPGTEAFF
TRBJ2-1 - TRBV5-1 TRBD2 TGCGCCAGCAGCCATACTAGCGGGGGCTCCTACAATGAGCAGTTCTTC CASSHTSGGSYNEQFF
TRBJ2-7 - TRBV11-2 TRBD1 TGTGCCAGCAGCTTAGCCGTCAGGGGGATGTACGAGCAGTACTTC CASSLAVRGMYEQYF
TRBJ2-7 - TRBV27 TRBD1 TGTGCCAGCAGTTCCCCCCCCGGGACAGCCCGCTACGAGCAGTACTTC CASSSPPGTARYEQYF
TRBJ2-2 - TRBV11-2 TRBD2 TGTGCCAGCACCTCCGGAGCGGGGAAAACCGGGGAGCTGTTTTTT CASTSGAGKTGELFF